This entry describes one T cell receptor beta chain. Its matching antigen is unknown. Treatment noted: approximately nine-day PBMC culture with coronavirus spike peptide pools or control peptides (ViraFEST assay). ViraFEST grew antigen-specific T cells using peptide pools, then sequenced TCRs. This specimen belongs to a study of vaccination and CD4 T cells after COVID-19. As for the study in general: The convalescents, six males and four females, included two who were Hispanic. Every culture used as a control got a CEFX pool, an HIV-1 Nef pool, or no peptide.

The Oncomine TCR Beta short-read assay generated sequence data from the DNA of cultured CD4+ T cells. DNA came from CD4+ T cells after culture. TCRdb itself ran the PCR reads through MiXCR, one entry per CDR3 protein. The sample records fewer than 15,000 distinct CDR3 sequences, 35% to 45% being singletons. Sample: CD4+ T cells from blood, cultured in vitro, taken after SARS-CoV-2 vaccination. This sequence originates from a human donor who had recovered from COVID-19.

This CDR3 reads CASGGQNSNQPQHF. The CDR3 nucleotides read TGTGCCAGCGGGGGACAGAATAGCAATCAGCCCCAGCATTTT. This rearrangement joins TRBV6-1 to TRBJ1-5; 7 bases agree with TRBD1. J lost 0 bases, V lost 8 bases, and 4 bases had no gene match. This CDR3 is 14 amino acids long. Germline-derived CDR1 and CDR2 are MNHNS and SASEGT.